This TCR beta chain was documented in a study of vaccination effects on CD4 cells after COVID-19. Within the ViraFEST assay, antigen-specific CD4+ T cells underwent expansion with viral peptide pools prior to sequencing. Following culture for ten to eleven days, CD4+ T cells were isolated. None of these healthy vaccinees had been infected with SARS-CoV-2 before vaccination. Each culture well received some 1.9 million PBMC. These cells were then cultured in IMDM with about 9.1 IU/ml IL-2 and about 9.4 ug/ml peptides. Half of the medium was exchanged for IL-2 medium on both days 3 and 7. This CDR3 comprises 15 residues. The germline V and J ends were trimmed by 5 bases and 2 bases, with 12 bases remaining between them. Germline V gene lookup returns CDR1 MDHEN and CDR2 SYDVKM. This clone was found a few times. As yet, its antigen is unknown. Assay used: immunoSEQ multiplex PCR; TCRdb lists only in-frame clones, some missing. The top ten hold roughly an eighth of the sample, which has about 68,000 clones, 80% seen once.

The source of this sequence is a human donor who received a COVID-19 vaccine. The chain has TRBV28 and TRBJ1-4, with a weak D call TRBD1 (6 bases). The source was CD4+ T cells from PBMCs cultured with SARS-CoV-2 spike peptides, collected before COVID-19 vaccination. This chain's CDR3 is CASSVTGSTNEKLFF. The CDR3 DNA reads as TGTGCCAGCAGTGTAACAGGGTCCACTAATGAAAAACTGTTTTTT.